This TCR beta chain was profiled in a study of prognosis after radiotherapy for stage I lung cancer. Study-wide context: Early 2018 to early 2019 saw enrollment of stage I non-small cell lung cancer patients. Notes on the study in general: Patients with distant metastases had lower Shannon entropy after stereotactic body radiation therapy. Gene usage, both TRBV and TRBJ, reportedly differed between patients with metastases and patients without them.

CDR1 is MDHEN and CDR2 is SYDVKM in the germline V gene. The CDR3 sequence is 12 residues long. V gave up 3 bases and J gave up 3 bases, with 6 bases separating them. Regarding this clonotype: Its antigen remains unknown.

The genomic DNA TCR beta CDR3 region underwent two rounds of multiplex PCR. Primers were specific to each TRBV and TRBJ gene in first-round PCR. Each CDR3 protein gets one entry after TCRdb re-called the multiplex PCR reads with MiXCR. This sample carries around 15,000 distinct CDR3 sequences, roughly 49% of them seen once, and the ten largest clones take around 39%. The chain is built from TRBV28 and TRBJ2-7; D call uncertain. The specimen comprised PBMCs, sampled before or after stereotactic body radiation therapy (not recorded which). The source of this sequence is a donor of 50 years or more with non-small cell lung cancer. The CDR3 loop reads CASSLDGYEQYF. Written as DNA, the CDR3 is TGTGCCAGCAGTTTGGATGGCTACGAGCAGTACTTC.